The 29 T cell receptor beta chains in this list originate from one sample, sequenced in a study of blood T cells in healthy people across ages. A second PCR of roughly 7 to 11 cycles used a sample-barcoded 5' primer and a J-beta primer mix. Via MiXCR, TCRdb re-called the 5' RACE reads, giving one row per CDR3 protein. The repertoire holds approximately 670,000 distinct CDR3 sequences, with 35% to 50% as singletons. The sequenced material came from blood. Receptor source: an elderly man in good health.

This clonotype was found many times. V usage is TRBV7-2 and J usage is TRBJ2-7; no clear D. The CDR3 covers 11 residues. Germline V gives CDR1 SGHTA, CDR2 FQGNSA. Trimming cost V 3 bases and J 6 bases, with 6 bases left between them. The DNA of the CDR3 is TGTGCCAGCAGCTTTTTAGGCGAGCAGTACTTC. It yields the protein CASSFLGEQYF.

In its sample, this clonotype was seen a few times. For the CDR3, the DNA is TGCAGCGTTGATTTTGGGAAGAACACTGAAGCTTTCTTT. It is translated as CSVDFGKNTEAFF. V and J are TRBV29-1 and TRBJ1-1; D is undetermined. The CDR3 is 13 residues long. The V gene's germline CDR1 is SQVTM and CDR2 ANQGSEA. V was clipped by 3 bases and J by 1 base, with 9 bases between them.

The CDR3 coding sequence is TGTGCCAGCAGCCCAAATATTGGGTACGAGCAGTACTTC. Protein: CASSPNIGYEQYF. The rearrangement uses TRBV12-3 or TRBV12-4 and TRBJ2-7; D remains ambiguous. The CDR3 sequence is 13 residues long. Trimming pared 6 bases from V and 4 bases from J, leaving 13 bases between.

CDR3 DNA sequence: TGCGCCAGCAGCCAAGATGGGCAGGGGAGGTTGGGCTACACCTTC. It translates to CASSQDGQGRLGYTF. This chain links TRBV4-3 with TRBJ1-2; perhaps TRBD1 as D (6 bases). The CDR3 runs to 15 residues. Trimming cost V 0 bases and J 8 bases, with 16 bases left between them. In germline, CDR1 is LGHNA, CDR2 YSLEER.

This clonotype was detected a few times. This rearrangement joins TRBV7-2 to TRBJ2-7; TRBD2 agrees at 16 bases. Trimming at V came to 1 base and at J to 4 bases, leaving 10 bases not matched to a gene. Germline values: CDR1 SGHTA, CDR2 FQGNSA. The CDR3 covers 19 residues. In DNA form, the CDR3 reads TGTGCCAGCAGCTTAGTCAGCCTTCGGGGACTAGCGGGGGGGTACGAGCAGTACTTC. It is translated as CASSLVSLRGLAGGYEQYF.

Remarks on this clonotype: One junction end does not reproduce the germline sequence, and a read error may be involved. The chain has TRBV29-1 and TRBJ2-3, with 10 bases lining up with TRBD2. This CDR3 region has 16 residues. CDR1 and CDR2 from the germline V gene are SQVTM and ANQGSEA. The CDR3 DNA follows: TGCGGCGTTGAGGAAGGACTAGCGGCAAGCACAGATACGCAGTATTTT. Residues: CGVEEGLAASTDTQYF.

Details on this clonotype: Possible read error: a much larger clone is one base away. The chain carries TRBV7-2 and TRBJ2-1, with TRBD1 matching over 7 bases. Trimming at V came to 1 base and at J to 13 bases, leaving 13 bases not matched to a gene. From germline, CDR1 is SGHTA and CDR2 FQGNSA. This CDR3 contains 15 residues. As DNA, the CDR3 is TGTGCCAGCAGCTTAGTTAGGGGGCAGTTAGAGACCCAGTTCTTC. Its protein product is CASSLVRGQLETQFF.

This clonotype appeared a few times. The J gene is TRBJ1-4, the V gene TRBV27, with a possible D match to TRBD1 (6 bases). Germline V lookup: CDR1 MNHEY, CDR2 SMNVEV (reference sequence). The CDR3 runs 14 residues. Trimming removed 4 bases from V and 7 bases from J, with 13 bases in between. CDR3 in amino acids: CASSWAGGGEKLFF. DNA of the CDR3: TGTGCCAGCAGTTGGGCCGGGGGCGGTGAAAAACTGTTTTTT.

This clonotype was picked up a small number of times. This sequence joins TRBV25-1 and TRBJ2-1; maybe TRBD1 (6 bases). V lost 7 bases and J lost 3, with 10 bases in between. Germline V gene data show CDR1 as MGHDK and CDR2 as SYGVNS. This CDR3 region has 13 residues. In nucleotides, the CDR3 is TGTGCCAGCAATACAGGGAACTACAATGAGCAGTTCTTC. Protein: CASNTGNYNEQFF.

This chain connects TRBV4-3 to TRBJ2-2, with 14 bases that match TRBD2. This CDR3 region has 18 residues. V shed 3 bases, J shed 3 bases, and the junction held 6 bases outside the gene matches. Per the germline V gene, CDR1 is LGHNA and CDR2 is YSLEER. The CDR3 DNA reads as TGCGCCAGCAGCCAGGGGACTAGCGGGAGTATATACACCGGGGAGCTGTTTTTT. Protein: CASSQGTSGSIYTGELFF.

The chain carries TRBV20-1 and TRBJ2-5; 10 nucleotides align to TRBD1. V shed 8 bases, J shed 5 bases, and the junction held 5 bases outside the gene matches. Germline V gene lookup returns CDR1 DFQATT and CDR2 SNEGSKA (reference sequence). CDR3 length: 12 amino acids. CDR3 nucleotide sequence: TGCAGTCCGGACAGGGGGATGGAGACCCAGTACTTC. Amino acids: CSPDRGMETQYF.

J is TRBJ2-3 and V is TRBV28; D is uncertain. In germline, CDR1 is MDHEN, CDR2 SYDVKM. The CDR3 loop spans 11 amino acids. Deletions cut 7 bases from V and 4 bases from J, with 6 bases between. DNA for the CDR3: TGTGCCAGCAATTCGGCAGATACGCAGTATTTT. Translation gives CASNSADTQYF.

This clonotype was seen only a few times. This chain links TRBV27 with TRBJ2-3; D might be TRBD1 (6 bases). Germline loops: CDR1 MNHEY, CDR2 SMNVEV (reference sequence). There are 15 residues in the CDR3. The V and J ends lost 1 base and 6 bases respectively, with 14 bases between them. The CDR3 bases are TGTGCCAGCAGTTTATTTGGTCAGAGGGGGGATACGCAGTATTTT. It encodes CASSLFGQRGDTQYF.

CDR3 protein: CSVMDSNYGYTF. The CDR3 DNA is TGCAGCGTTATGGACAGTAACTATGGCTACACCTTC. This chain joins TRBV29-1 and TRBJ1-2; tentatively, D is TRBD1 (6 bases). Trimming took off 5 bases at V and 1 base at J, with 8 bases between the two ends. This CDR3 is 12 amino acids long. Germline-derived CDR1 and CDR2 are SQVTM and ANQGSEA. The full variable domain, with the rest looked up from reference TRBV29-1 and TRBJ1-2, is SAVISQKPSRDICQRGTSLTIQCQVDSQVTMMFWYRQQPGQSLTLIATANQGSEATYESGFVIDKFPISRPNLTFSTLTVSNMSPEDSSIYLCSVMDSNYGYTFGSGTRLTVV.

Concerning this clonotype: The junction shows a germline mismatch at one end, possibly a read error. The rearrangement links TRBV19 to TRBJ2-5; D possibly corresponds to TRBD2 (5 bases). Per germline, CDR1 LNHDA and CDR2 SQIVND (reference sequence). The CDR3 runs to 15 residues. The CDR3 protein is CASSIARDSGETRYF. The CDR3 DNA reads TGTGCCAGTAGTATTGCGAGGGATTCGGGCGAGACCCGGTACTTC. Complete variable domain (other parts from reference TRBV19 and TRBJ2-5): DGGITQSPKYLFRKEGQNVTLSCEQNLNHDAMYWYRQDPGQGLRLIYYSQIVNDFQKGDIAEGYSVSREKKESFPLTVTSAQKNPTAFYLCASSIARDSGETRYFGPGTRLLVL.

This clonotype was detected a few times. This sequence joins TRBV6-2 or TRBV6-3 and TRBJ2-5; 13 positions agree with TRBD2. The V segment lost 3 bases and the J segment 6 bases; nucleotides outside the gene matches: 7. Looked up from germline, CDR1 is MNHEY and CDR2 is SVGEGT. The CDR3 consists of 16 residues. This CDR3 is CASSYAGLAGVKTQYF. The CDR3 DNA follows: TGTGCCAGCAGTTATGCAGGACTAGCGGGAGTTAAGACCCAGTACTTC.

The table lists this clonotype with a few counts. The rearrangement links TRBV5-1 to TRBJ2-3; 10 bases align to TRBD2. After removal of 4 bases from V and 2 bases from J, the junction contained 4 bases not matched to a gene. CDR3 length: 15 amino acids. Germline CDR1 SGHRS, CDR2 YFSETQ. Here the CDR3 reads CASSNGLAATDTQYF. The CDR3 DNA is TGCGCCAGCAGCAACGGACTAGCGGCCACAGATACGCAGTATTTT.

This clonotype has only a few counts. V usage is TRBV28 and J usage is TRBJ2-1, with TRBD2 matching over 10 bases. This CDR3 region has 16 residues. Per germline, CDR1 MDHEN and CDR2 SYDVKM. With V trimmed by 1 base and J by 5 bases, 5 bases remained unmatched. For the CDR3, the DNA is TGTGCCAGCAGTTTATTCGTAGCGGGAGGTAACAATGAGCAGTTCTTC. Translating it yields CASSLFVAGGNNEQFF.

The J gene is TRBJ2-3, the V gene TRBV27; the match to TRBD1 covers 10 bases. V trimming: 5 bases; J trimming: 4 bases; junction bases outside the gene matches: 6. Per the germline V gene, CDR1 is MNHEY and CDR2 is SMNVEV (reference sequence). The CDR3 runs to 15 residues. The CDR3: CASSPQGTGADTQYF. The CDR3 bases are TGTGCCAGCAGTCCTCAAGGGACAGGGGCAGATACGCAGTATTTT.

CDR3 residues: CASSYRLAGNEQFF. The CDR3 DNA reads as TGTGCCAGCAGCTACCGACTAGCGGGGAATGAGCAGTTCTTC. The chain has TRBV7-2 and TRBJ2-1, with 11 bases aligning to TRBD2. CDR3 length: 14 residues. J gave up 7 bases and V 4 bases, and 3 bases lay outside the gene matches. Germline values: CDR1 SGHTA, CDR2 FQGNSA.

The V gene is TRBV10-2, the J gene TRBJ1-1; D is unclear. Germline V CDR1 and CDR2: WSHSY, SAAADI. Trimming cost V 11 bases and J 1 base, with 11 bases left between them. The CDR3 spans 12 residues. Here the CDR3 reads CASYGPNTEAFF. The CDR3 bases are TGCGCCTCTTATGGGCCGAACACTGAAGCTTTCTTT.

The rearrangement links TRBV20-1 to TRBJ1-2; D is perhaps TRBD1 (5 bases). The germline V and J ends were trimmed by 0 bases and 10 bases, with 9 bases remaining between them. Looked up from germline, CDR1 is DFQATT and CDR2 is SNEGSKA (reference sequence). This CDR3 has 11 residues. Here the CDR3 reads CSARDSRDYTF. CDR3 DNA: TGCAGTGCTAGAGATAGCAGGGACTACACCTTC.

This clonotype appeared once. The chain is built from TRBV4-2 and TRBJ2-5; tentatively, D is TRBD2 (6 bases). The CDR3 runs to 16 residues. From germline, CDR1 is LGHNA and CDR2 YNFKEQ. Trimming removed 1 base from V and 11 bases from J, with 23 bases in between. The CDR3 reads CASSQAAGRSYNEQYF. In DNA form, the CDR3 reads TGTGCCAGCAGCCAAGCCGCGGGAAGATCCTACAATGAGCAGTACTTC.

As for this clonotype: One junction end does not reproduce the germline sequence, and a read error may be involved. The chain has TRBV10-2 and TRBJ1-5; no firm D call. This CDR3 contains 14 residues. The germline V gene encodes CDR1 WSHSY and CDR2 SAAADI. The CDR3, as DNA: TGTGCCAGCAGTGAATCGGGTTTCAATCAGCCCCAGCATTTT. Its protein is CASSESGFNQPQHF.

As concerns this clonotype: This may be a read error, as it is one base from a much larger clone. The V gene is TRBV29-1, the J gene TRBJ2-1; D might be TRBD1 or TRBD2, each matching 5 bases. This CDR3 is 13 amino acids long. The germline V gene has CDR1 SQVTM and CDR2 ANQGSEA. This CDR3 reads CSSRGVAYNGQFF. As DNA, the CDR3 is TGCAGCTCCCGAGGGGTAGCCTACAATGGGCAGTTCTTC.

V is TRBV29-1 and J is TRBJ2-5; perhaps D is TRBD1 or TRBD2 (5 bases each). The CDR3 extends over 12 amino acids. The V end lost 2 bases, the J end lost 11 bases, and 15 bases lay between the germline ends. Germline CDR1 is SQVTM and CDR2 is ANQGSEA. CDR3 residues: CSVEWGWNEQYF. The CDR3 region has the DNA TGCAGCGTTGAATGGGGGTGGAATGAGCAGTACTTC.

V and J are TRBV7-6 and TRBJ1-3, with D unresolved. Germline V gene lookup returns CDR1 SGHVS and CDR2 FNYEAQ. The germline V and J ends were trimmed by 1 base and 4 bases, with 8 bases remaining between them. This CDR3 region has 14 residues. The CDR3 is CASSLGQAGNTIYF. The CDR3 DNA follows: TGTGCCAGCAGCTTAGGGCAGGCCGGAAACACCATATATTTT.

V and J are TRBV3-1 and TRBJ1-6; tentatively, D is TRBD1 (5 bases). The CDR3 loop spans 19 amino acids. CDR1 is LGHDT, CDR2 YNNKEL, per germline (reference sequence). Trimming removed 1 base at V and 0 bases at J, with 16 bases between. CDR3 amino acids: CASSQVGVWGSSYNSPLHF. CDR3 nucleotide sequence: TGTGCCAGCAGCCAAGTAGGAGTTTGGGGGAGCTCCTATAATTCACCCCTCCACTTT.

This clonotype appeared a single time. V gene TRBV12-3 or TRBV12-4 combines with J gene TRBJ2-4, with TRBD1 matching over 7 bases. The CDR3 covers 14 residues. Trimming removed 6 bases from V and 0 bases from J; junction bases left unmatched: 2. The CDR3, as DNA: TGTGCCAGCAGAGGGACAGTAGCCAAAAACATTCAGTACTTC. Translated, it gives CASRGTVAKNIQYF.